These 30 T cell receptor beta chains share one sample of origin, sequenced in a study of CD8+CD57+ T cells in acquired aplastic anemia. TCR beta VDJ combinations and CDR3 sequences were profiled from genomic DNA. TCRdb redid the calling of the reads with MiXCR, one entry per CDR3 protein. The sample includes 150,000 to 200,000 distinct CDR3 sequences, 40% to 50% of them seen just once. Sequenced patients had shown CD8+CD57+ cell expansion by flow cytometry. Material for sequencing was sorted CD4+, CD8+, or CD8+CD57+ T cells (not recorded which) from PBMCs. The receptor set was obtained from a human donor with aplastic anemia.

This clonotype appeared many times. The V call is TRBV24-1, the J call TRBJ2-1; 10 nucleotides agree with TRBD1. CDR1 is KGHDR, CDR2 SFDVKD, per germline. The V and J ends lost 4 bases and 5 bases, in that order; junction bases with no gene match: 13. CDR3 length: 18 amino acids. For the CDR3, the DNA is TGTGCCACCAGTGAACCGAAGGGACAGGGGAAGAGGGACAATGAGCAGTTCTTC. Its protein product is CATSEPKGQGKRDNEQFF.

V and J are TRBV24-1 and TRBJ2-5, with D perhaps matching TRBD2 (5 bases). TRBJ2-7 explains the end of the DNA better; the J call may be wrong. The CDR3 has 12 residues. Germline V CDR1 and CDR2: KGHDR, SFDVKD. The CDR3 DNA reads as TGTGCCACCAGTGATGGAGGCTACGAGCAGTACTTC. It specifies CATSDGGYEQYF.

This clonotype was detected ten times or more. The chain combines TRBV4-2 with TRBJ2-1; either TRBD1 or TRBD2 may fit D (7 bases each). From germline, CDR1 is LGHNA and CDR2 YNFKEQ. The V and J ends lost 0 bases and 8 bases respectively, with 14 bases between them. This CDR3 has 15 amino acids. CDR3 loop: CASSQERETGYEQFF. Here the CDR3 DNA reads TGTGCCAGCAGCCAAGAGCGGGAGACAGGGTATGAGCAGTTCTTC.

This clonotype appeared many times. The chain carries TRBV11-2 and TRBJ1-1, with D unresolved. The CDR3 extends over 14 amino acids. Germline V gene sequence: CDR1 SGHAT, CDR2 FQNNGV. Between the trimmed V and J ends, which lost 3 bases and 1 base, there was a span of 9 bases. This CDR3 reads CASSFGEANTEAFF. The CDR3 region has the DNA TGTGCCAGCAGCTTCGGGGAAGCGAACACTGAAGCTTTCTTT.

This clonotype has a count of ten or more. The V gene is TRBV20-1, the J gene TRBJ2-7, with D unresolved. Deletions cut 7 bases from V and 0 bases from J, with 10 bases between. The V gene's germline CDR1 is DFQATT and CDR2 SNEGSKA (reference sequence). The length of the CDR3 is 12 residues. The CDR3 nucleotides read TGCAGTGGAAGAGGCAGCTCCTACGAGCAGTACTTC. Residues: CSGRGSSYEQYF.

This clonotype was counted a few times. V is TRBV6-5 and J is TRBJ1-1; 7 bases agree with TRBD1. CDR3 length equals 14 residues. CDR1 is MNHEY, CDR2 SVGAGI, per germline. J gave up 6 bases and V 5 bases, and 9 bases lay outside the gene matches. CDR3 in DNA: TGTGCCAGCAGTACCGGGACAGTAGTTGCTGAAGCTTTCTTT. Protein sequence: CASSTGTVVAEAFF.

This clonotype showed up many times. V gene TRBV2 combines with J gene TRBJ1-3; 8 positions match TRBD1. The germline V gene has CDR1 SNHLY and CDR2 FYNNEI. Trimming at V came to 7 bases and at J to 2 bases, leaving 4 bases not matched to a gene. The CDR3 extends over 14 amino acids. The CDR3 nucleotides are TGTGCCAGCACCACGGACAGGGCTGGAAACACCATATATTTT. Amino acid sequence: CASTTDRAGNTIYF.

This clonotype occurred many times. The chain links TRBV2 to TRBJ2-4; D is uncertain. CDR1 is SNHLY, CDR2 FYNNEI, per germline. Trimming shortened V by 5 bases and J by 15 bases, and 17 bases separated the two germline ends. This CDR3 comprises 12 residues. In DNA, the CDR3 is TGTGCCAGCAGTCTCCTCTCCGGGTTCGCGTACTTC. Residues: CASSLLSGFAYF. Full variable domain (outside the CDR3, taken from reference TRBV2 and TRBJ2-4): EPEVTQTPSHQVTQMGQEVILRCVPISNHLYFYWYRQILGQKVEFLVSFYNNEISEKSEIFDDQFSVERPDGSNFTLKIRSTKLEDSAMYFCASSLLSGFAYFGAGTRLSVL.

As regards this clonotype: Given a much more abundant clone one base away, this may be a read error. The rearrangement links TRBV5-1 to TRBJ2-7; D gene uncertain. Germline CDR1 is SGHRS and CDR2 is YFSETQ. The CDR3 totals 13 residues. DNA for the CDR3: TGCGCCAGCAGCTTAAACCCGGGTTACGAGCGGTACTTC. Translation: CASSLNPGYERYF.

This clonotype was seen a handful of times. This rearrangement joins TRBV6-5 to TRBJ2-3, with unresolved D. Looked up from germline, CDR1 is MNHEY and CDR2 is SVGAGI. This CDR3 has 15 residues. With 0 bases removed from V and 2 bases from J, the gap between germline ends came to 9 bases. CDR3 in DNA: TGTGCCAGCAGTTACTCATTCGCGGACACAGATACGCAGTATTTT. Translated: CASSYSFADTDTQYF.

The J gene is TRBJ2-7, the V gene TRBV19, with D tentatively TRBD2 (7 bases). The V and J ends lost 3 bases and 2 bases respectively, with 14 bases between them. CDR1 and CDR2 from the germline V gene are LNHDA and SQIVND (reference sequence). The CDR3 is made up of 15 amino acids. The CDR3 DNA is TGTGCCAGTAGTATGGGCATCGGGGGGCCCTACGAGCAGTACTTC. Encoded protein: CASSMGIGGPYEQYF.

This clonotype was detected a few times. The gene calls are TRBV19 and TRBJ1-5; D possibly corresponds to TRBD1 (5 bases). Germline CDR1 LNHDA, CDR2 SQIVND (reference sequence). The CDR3 extends over 13 amino acids. V was trimmed by 5 bases and J by 3 bases, leaving 8 bases between them. CDR3 in DNA: TGTGCCAGTAGTGAGACAGTCAATCAGCCCCAGCATTTT. Translating gives CASSETVNQPQHF.

The genes are TRBV20-1 and TRBJ2-4, with D perhaps TRBD2 (6 bases). The V gene lost 3 bases and the J gene lost 0 bases, with 24 bases spanning the gap. The CDR3 loop spans 19 amino acids. CDR1 and CDR2 (germline): DFQATT, SNEGSKA (reference sequence). The CDR3 DNA follows: TGCAGTGCTAGCCTCTACCCTCCTACTAGCCGTGTAGCCAAAAACATTCAGTACTTC. Translation: CSASLYPPTSRVAKNIQYF.

In regard to this clonotype: A read error may be the cause here, since a much bigger clone is one base away. The chain combines TRBV6-5 with TRBJ1-6, with 7 positions matching TRBD1. CDR1 is MNHEY, CDR2 SVGAGI, per germline. The CDR3 is 16 residues long. CDR3 loop: CASSYENRGYNPPLHF. DNA of the CDR3: TGTGCCAGCAGTTACGAGAACAGGGGTTATAATCCACCCCTCCACTTT.

On this clonotype: A junction end diverges from the germline sequence, so it may reflect a read error. The chain uses TRBV9 and TRBJ2-3, with D possibly TRBD1 on 6 matching bases. From germline, CDR1 is SGDLS and CDR2 YYNGEE. This CDR3 comprises 15 residues. The CDR3 DNA reads as TGTGCCAGCACCTCGCTAGGGGGTCTAACAGATACGCAGTATTTC. This codes for CASTSLGGLTDTQYF.

This clonotype was recorded at least ten times. The chain employs TRBV7-8 and TRBJ1-4; no reliable D call. Per germline, CDR1 SGHVS and CDR2 FQNEAQ. The CDR3 covers 14 residues. The V end was cut by 8 bases, the J end by 0 bases, with 10 bases between. CDR3 protein: CASGRRATNEKLFF. The CDR3 region has the DNA TGTGCCAGCGGGCGTCGAGCAACTAATGAAAAACTGTTTTTT. The whole variable domain, filled in from reference TRBV7-8 and TRBJ1-4, reads GAGVSQSPRYKVAKRGQDVALRCDPISGHVSLFWYQQALGQGPEFLTYFQNEAQLDKSGLPSDRFFAERPEGSVSTLKIQRTQQEDSAVYLCASGRRATNEKLFFGSGTQLSVL.

This chain connects TRBV9 to TRBJ1-1; possibly TRBD1 for D (5 bases). The V and J ends lost 3 bases and 0 bases respectively, with 9 bases between them. Looked up from germline, CDR1 is SGDLS and CDR2 is YYNGEE. CDR3 length: 14 residues. In DNA form, the CDR3 reads TGTGCCAGCAGCGCGTCGGGGGTGAACACTGAAGCTTTCTTT. Amino acids: CASSASGVNTEAFF.

This clonotype was picked up a small number of times. This chain uses TRBV10-3 with TRBJ1-2; D is perhaps TRBD1 (5 bases). The CDR3 is 12 residues long. V was trimmed by 2 bases and J by 8 bases, leaving 9 bases between them. Germline V gives CDR1 ENHRY, CDR2 SYGVKD. CDR3 bases: TGTGCCATCAGTGAGGGGGCGGGGGGCTACACCTTC. Its translation is CAISEGAGGYTF.

This clonotype was found many times. This sequence joins TRBV7-9 and TRBJ2-1; 16 bases match TRBD2. With 3 bases clipped from V and 10 bases from J, the junction kept 9 bases outside the gene matches. Germline V lookup: CDR1 SEHNR, CDR2 FQNEAQ (reference sequence). This CDR3 region has 17 residues. The CDR3, as DNA: TGTGCCAGCAGCTTGGGACTAGCGGGGGGGGGTGGACGAGAGCAGTTCTTC. This encodes CASSLGLAGGGGREQFF.

This clonotype occurred many times. V is TRBV5-5 and J is TRBJ1-6; 7 bases are shared with TRBD1. J gave up 10 bases and V 2 bases, and 9 bases lay outside the gene matches. The CDR3 contains 15 residues. The germline CDR1 and CDR2 sequences are SGHKS and YYEKEE (reference sequence). This CDR3 reads CASSFSTGMGSPLHF. CDR3 nucleotide sequence: TGTGCCAGCAGCTTCTCGACAGGGATGGGCTCACCCCTCCACTTT.

This clonotype was picked up many times. The V gene is TRBV5-6, the J gene TRBJ2-7, with D possibly TRBD2 on 6 matching bases. Germline V lookup: CDR1 SGHDT, CDR2 YYEEEE. The CDR3 length is 15 residues. Deletions cut 2 bases from V and 0 bases from J, with 12 bases between. CDR3 nucleotides: TGTGCCAGCAGCTTCCCTGGGGGGAGCTCCTACGAGCAGTACTTC. It specifies CASSFPGGSSYEQYF.

This clonotype was detected many times. The gene calls are TRBV12-3 or TRBV12-4 and TRBJ1-1; maybe TRBD1 (6 bases). The CDR3 sequence is 17 residues long. V shed 4 bases and J shed 1 base, with 19 bases lying between them. CDR3 sequence (DNA): TGTGCCAGCAGTTCTAGAGGGGGGGTTCGGAAGAACACTGAAGCTTTCTTT. This gives the protein CASSSRGGVRKNTEAFF.

CDR3 loop: CASSTGTVVYNEQFF. The CDR3 bases are TGTGCCAGTAGTACCGGGACAGTAGTATACAATGAGCAGTTCTTC. The V gene is TRBV19, the J gene TRBJ2-1, with TRBD1 matching 7 bases. CDR1 is LNHDA and CDR2 is SQIVND in the germline V gene (reference sequence). J was trimmed by 4 bases and V by 4 bases; bases with no gene match: 7. This CDR3 comprises 15 residues.

Comment on this clonotype: A read error is possible here, since a much larger clone lies one base away. V usage is TRBV6-5 and J usage is TRBJ1-1; maybe TRBD1 (6 bases). The CDR3 is 15 residues long. Germline loops: CDR1 MNHEY, CDR2 SVGAGI. The CDR3 loop is CAISYYRRGRTEAFF. In DNA, the CDR3 is TGTGCCATCAGTTACTATCGCAGGGGTCGAACTGAAGCTTTCTTT.

This chain uses TRBV7-2 with TRBJ2-7; 7 bases map to TRBD2. Per the germline V gene, CDR1 is SGHTA and CDR2 is FQGNSA. The CDR3 contains 13 residues. The V gene end was trimmed by 1 base and the J gene end by 3 bases; junction bases not matched to a gene: 0. Here the CDR3 reads CASSLGGGYEQYF. The CDR3, as DNA: TGTGCCAGCAGCTTAGGGGGGGGCTACGAGCAGTACTTC.

CDR3 coding DNA: TGCAGTGCTAGTGATGACAGGGGCCTAGATCAGCCCCAGCATTTT. Translating it yields CSASDDRGLDQPQHF. The V gene is TRBV20-1, the J gene TRBJ1-5; 8 positions agree with TRBD1. Germline V gene sequence: CDR1 DFQATT, CDR2 SNEGSKA (reference sequence). V lost 3 bases and J lost 5; bases outside the gene matches: 9. CDR3 length equals 15 residues.

The CDR3 DNA is TGTGCCACCAGCAGCCGACTAGTAGGTGAGCAGTACTTC. Translating gives CATSSRLVGEQYF. The chain couples TRBV15 to TRBJ2-7, with D perhaps TRBD2 (6 bases). The CDR3 covers 13 residues. Trimming pared 3 bases from V and 7 bases from J, leaving 13 bases between. Germline V gives CDR1 LNHNV, CDR2 YYDKDF (reference sequence).

Comment on this clonotype: A clone one base away is much larger, so this may be a read error. Because it lacks the conserved phenylalanine or tryptophan at the end, this CDR3 is likely a read error. The rearrangement uses TRBV2 and TRBJ1-2, with D possibly being TRBD1 (5 bases). The V end was cut by 5 bases, the J end by 0 bases, with 7 bases between. The germline V gene encodes CDR1 SNHLY and CDR2 FYNNEI. This CDR3 spans 13 amino acids. The CDR3 DNA is TGTGCCAGCAGTTCGGGGGCTAACTATGGCTACACCATC. It specifies CASSSGANYGYTI.

In its sample, this clonotype was seen many times. The rearrangement uses TRBV7-6 and TRBJ2-5; 11 nucleotides match TRBD1. Germline lookup yields CDR1 SGHVS and CDR2 FNYEAQ. The junction had 5 bases not matched to a gene; V was cut back by 3 bases and J by 2 bases. CDR3 length: 16 residues. The CDR3 protein is CASSLGTGGIQETQYF. The CDR3 DNA reads TGTGCCAGCAGCTTGGGGACAGGGGGAATACAAGAGACCCAGTACTTC.

In regard to this clonotype: This may arise from a read error, as a much more abundant clone is one base away. J is TRBJ2-1 and V is TRBV25-1; unclear D gene. This CDR3 has 12 residues. From germline, CDR1 is MGHDK and CDR2 SYGVNS. Deletions cut 1 base from V and 9 bases from J, with 7 bases between. The DNA of the CDR3 is TGTGCCAGCAGTGAATTGGGCAGTGAGCAGTTCTTC. Amino acids: CASSELGSEQFF.